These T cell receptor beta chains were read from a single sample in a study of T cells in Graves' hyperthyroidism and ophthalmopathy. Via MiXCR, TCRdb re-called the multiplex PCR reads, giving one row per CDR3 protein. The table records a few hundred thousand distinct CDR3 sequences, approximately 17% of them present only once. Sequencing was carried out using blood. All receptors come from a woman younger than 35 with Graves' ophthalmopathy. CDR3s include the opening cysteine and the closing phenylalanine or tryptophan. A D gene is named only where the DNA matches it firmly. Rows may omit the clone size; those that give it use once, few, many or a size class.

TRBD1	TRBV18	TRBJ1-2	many	CASSPLGQGDYGYTF	TGTGCCAGCTCACCTCTCGGACAGGGAGACTATGGCTACACCTTC
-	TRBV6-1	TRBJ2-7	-	CASSEEEGFGSYEQYF	TGTGCCAGCAGTGAAGAGGAGGGTTTCGGATCCTACGAGCAGTACTTC
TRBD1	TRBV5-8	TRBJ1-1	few	CASSSFTGTGGMNTEAFF	TGTGCCAGCAGCTCGTTCACCGGGACAGGGGGCATGAACACTGAAGCTTTCTTT
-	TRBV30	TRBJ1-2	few	CAWSVRDTSYGYTF	TGTGCCTGGAGTGTCCGGGACACTAGCTATGGCTACACCTTC
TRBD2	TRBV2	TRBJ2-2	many	CASSRLTRARGLAGDTGELFF	TGTGCCAGCAGCCGGTTGACAAGGGCTAGAGGACTAGCGGGGGACACCGGGGAGCTGTTTTTT
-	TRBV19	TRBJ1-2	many	CASRSPGAYGYTF	TGTGCCAGTAGAAGCCCGGGAGCCTATGGCTACACCTTC
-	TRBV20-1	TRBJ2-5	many	CSADPYRLETQYF	TGCAGTGCTGACCCCTATCGGCTGGAGACCCAGTACTTC
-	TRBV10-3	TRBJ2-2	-	CAISELLGKNTGELFF	TGTGCCATCAGTGAACTTCTGGGGAAAAACACCGGGGAGCTGTTTTTT
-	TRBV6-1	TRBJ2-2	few	CASGGPNTGELFF	TGTGCCAGCGGTGGACCGAACACCGGGGAGCTGTTTTTT
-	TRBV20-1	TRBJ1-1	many	CSARDSSRGNLEAFF	TGCAGTGCTAGAGATTCATCTCGGGGCAACCTCGAAGCTTTCTTT
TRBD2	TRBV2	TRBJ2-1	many	CASRTGLAGVGNEQFF	TGTGCCAGCAGGACGGGTCTAGCGGGAGTGGGCAATGAGCAGTTCTTC
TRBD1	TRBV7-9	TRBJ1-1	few	CASSFQGGSNTEAFF	TGTGCCAGCAGCTTTCAGGGGGGTTCGAACACTGAAGCTTTCTTT
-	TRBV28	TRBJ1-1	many	CASSPYPGRMNTEAFF	TGTGCCAGCAGCCCATATCCTGGCAGGATGAACACTGAAGCTTTCTTT
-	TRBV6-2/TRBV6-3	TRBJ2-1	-	CASRGGGGTAYNEQFF	TGTGCCAGCAGGGGGGGGGGCGGGACTGCCTACAATGAGCAGTTCTTC
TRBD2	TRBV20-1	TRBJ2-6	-	CSARVIGLAGFTGANVLTF	TGCAGTGCTAGAGTCATTGGACTAGCGGGATTTACGGGGGCCAACGTCCTGACTTTC
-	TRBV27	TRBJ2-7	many	CASSDGNEQYF	TGTGCCAGCAGTGATGGGAACGAGCAGTACTTC
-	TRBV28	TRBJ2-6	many	CASSFGGMISGANVLTF	TGTGCCAGCAGTTTCGGCGGGATGATTTCTGGGGCCAACGTCCTGACTTTC
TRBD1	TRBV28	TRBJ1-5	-	CASSFNRDRGNQPQHF	TGTGCCAGCAGTTTTAACCGGGACAGGGGGAATCAGCCCCAGCATTTT
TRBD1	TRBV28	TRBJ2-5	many	CASSAGTGKETQYF	TGTGCCAGCAGCGCCGGGACAGGAAAAGAGACCCAGTACTTC
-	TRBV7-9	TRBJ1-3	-	CASSLPGAGSSGNTIYF	TGTGCCAGCAGCCTACCCGGGGCAGGGAGCTCTGGAAACACCATATATTTT
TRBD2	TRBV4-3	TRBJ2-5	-	CASSPASGGETQYF	TGCGCCAGCAGCCCAGCTAGCGGGGGAGAGACCCAGTACTTC
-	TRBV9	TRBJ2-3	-	CASSDLDTGGVRADTQYF	TGTGCCAGCAGCGACCTCGACACAGGGGGGGTTAGGGCAGATACGCAGTATTTT
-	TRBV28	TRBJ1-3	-	CASSLYFRQLLSSGNTIYF	TGTGCCAGCAGTTTATATTTCAGGCAGCTTCTTAGCTCTGGAAACACCATATATTTT
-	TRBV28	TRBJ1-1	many	CASSDITGRRAFF	TGTGCCAGCAGCGATATCACAGGGCGGAGGGCTTTCTTT
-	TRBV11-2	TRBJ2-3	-	CASSNAGGLTDTQYF	TGTGCCAGCAGCAACGCTGGAGGGCTGACAGATACGCAGTATTTT
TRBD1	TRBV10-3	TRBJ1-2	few	CAISESGRGPYGYTF	TGTGCCATCAGTGAGTCGGGAAGGGGGCCCTATGGCTACACCTTC
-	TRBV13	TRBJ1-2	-	CASSSGDYYGYTF	TGTGCCAGCAGCTCTGGGGATTACTATGGCTACACCTTC
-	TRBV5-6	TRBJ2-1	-	CASSLNQAWSNEQFF	TGTGCCAGCAGCTTGAACCAGGCATGGTCCAATGAGCAGTTCTTC
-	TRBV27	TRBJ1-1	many	CASSLRGRTEAFF	TGTGCCAGCAGTTTACGTGGCAGGACTGAAGCTTTCTTT
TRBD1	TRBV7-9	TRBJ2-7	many	CASSLATGTGHEQYF	TGTGCCAGCAGCTTAGCGACCGGGACAGGCCACGAGCAGTACTTC
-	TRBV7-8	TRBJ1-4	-	CASSPDGHEKLFF	TGTGCCAGCAGCCCGGACGGACATGAAAAACTGTTTTTT